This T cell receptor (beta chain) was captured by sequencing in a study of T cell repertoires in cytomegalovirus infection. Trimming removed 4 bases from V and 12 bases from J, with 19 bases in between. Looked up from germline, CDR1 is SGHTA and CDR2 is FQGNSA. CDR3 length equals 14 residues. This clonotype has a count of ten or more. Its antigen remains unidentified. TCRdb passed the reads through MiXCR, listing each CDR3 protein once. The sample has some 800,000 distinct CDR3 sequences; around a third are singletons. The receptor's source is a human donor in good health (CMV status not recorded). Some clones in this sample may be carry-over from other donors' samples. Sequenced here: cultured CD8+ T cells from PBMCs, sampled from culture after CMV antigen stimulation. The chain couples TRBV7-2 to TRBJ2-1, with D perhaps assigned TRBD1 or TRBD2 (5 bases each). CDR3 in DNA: TGTGCCAGCAGCTCATCAGGGCCACATGGAGGGCAGTTCTTC. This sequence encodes CASSSSGPHGGQFF.